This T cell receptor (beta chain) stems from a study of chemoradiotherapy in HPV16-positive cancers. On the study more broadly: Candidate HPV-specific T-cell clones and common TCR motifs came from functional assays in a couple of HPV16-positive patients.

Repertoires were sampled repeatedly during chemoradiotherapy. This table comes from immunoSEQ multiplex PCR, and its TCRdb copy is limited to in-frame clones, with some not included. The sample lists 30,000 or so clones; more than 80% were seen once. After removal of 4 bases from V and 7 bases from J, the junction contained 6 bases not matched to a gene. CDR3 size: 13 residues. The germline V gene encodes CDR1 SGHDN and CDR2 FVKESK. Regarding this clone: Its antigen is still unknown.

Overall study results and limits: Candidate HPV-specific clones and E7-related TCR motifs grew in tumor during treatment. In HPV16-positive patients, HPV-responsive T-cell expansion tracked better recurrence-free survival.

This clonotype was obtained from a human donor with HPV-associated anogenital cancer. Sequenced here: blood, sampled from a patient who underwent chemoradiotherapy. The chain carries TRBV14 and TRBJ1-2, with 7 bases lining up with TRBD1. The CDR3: CASSLRQGGGYTF. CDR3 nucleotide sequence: TGTGCCAGCAGCCTCAGACAGGGCGGTGGCTACACCTTC.